This TCR beta chain was recorded in a study of blood T cell repertoires in COVID-19. As handled by the study authors: Estimation of nucleated cell counts was performed using reference gene primer amplification. Data came from immunoSEQ multiplex PCR; TCRdb stores just in-frame clones and leaves some out. Clonal size and the V and J genes are those of that table, whereas D and trimming came from the DNA. The sample consists of 310,000 or so clones, 85% to 90% of them appearing once. The germline gives CDR1 LNHNV, CDR2 YYDKDF (reference sequence). The CDR3 contains 17 residues. With 4 bases clipped from V and 2 bases from J, the junction kept 7 bases outside the gene matches.

This chain connects TRBV15 to TRBJ2-3, with 12 bases fitting TRBD2. This TCR was sampled from a man between 65 and 85 years old with acute or convalescent COVID-19. Sequenced: peripheral blood. Here the CDR3 DNA reads TGTGCCACCAGCAACAGACTAGCGGGGGACCTCACAGATACGCAGTATTTT. Translated: CATSNRLAGDLTDTQYF.